The 23 T cell receptor beta chains presented below share a single source sample, sequenced in a study of CD8 T cells in ankylosing spondylitis. Their target antigens are unknown. TCRdb independently ran MiXCR on the 5' RACE reads; one entry per CDR3 protein. The sample has 200,000 to 250,000 distinct CDR3 sequences; about 17% are singletons. Study-wide points: A motif of roughly eight highly homologous TCR beta variants was seen as apparently characteristic of ankylosing spondylitis blood.

Sequencing was done on a sample of blood, either unsorted or a sorted T cell fraction (not recorded which). These receptor sequences come from a male donor with ankylosing spondylitis.

This clonotype was recorded a few times. This rearrangement joins TRBV4-1 to TRBJ1-1, with unresolved D. Germline loops: CDR1 MGHRA, CDR2 YSYEKL. Trimming took off 0 bases at V and 7 bases at J, with 3 bases between the two ends. The CDR3 consists of 11 residues. The CDR3 bases are TGCGCCAGCAGCCAAGATGGTGAAGCTTTCTTT. This translates into CASSQDGEAFF.

The rearrangement uses TRBV4-1 and TRBJ2-2; 7 nucleotides agree with TRBD1. The CDR3 sequence is 16 residues long. CDR1 and CDR2 (germline): MGHRA, YSYEKL. Germline trimming cut 4 bases from V and 6 bases from J; bases unmatched to any gene: 11. Here the CDR3 DNA reads TGCGCCAGCAGCCCAGCCGGGACAGCAACGGCCGGGGAGCTGTTTTTT. The encoded protein is CASSPAGTATAGELFF.

This clonotype showed up many times. The chain recombines TRBV20-1 with TRBJ2-1, with D uncertain. V lost 3 bases and J lost 5, with 17 bases in between. The CDR3 spans 15 residues. CDR1 is DFQATT, CDR2 SNEGSKA, per germline (reference sequence). The CDR3 DNA reads TGCAGTGCTAGCGGACCGGGCTCCTACGACAATGAGCAGTTCTTC. Its protein product is CSASGPGSYDNEQFF.

This chain connects TRBV5-6 to TRBJ2-1; 11 nucleotides agree with TRBD2. V lost 0 bases, J lost 8 bases, and 10 bases stayed unmatched. There are 17 residues in the CDR3. Germline V gene sequence: CDR1 SGHDT, CDR2 YYEEEE. This CDR3 reads CASSLVGSGGAVHEQFF. In DNA form, the CDR3 reads TGTGCCAGCAGCTTGGTGGGTAGCGGGGGGGCGGTCCATGAGCAGTTCTTC.

This clonotype was counted many times. The chain carries TRBV4-1 and TRBJ1-1; 9 bases agree with TRBD1. With 3 bases clipped from V and 5 bases from J, the junction kept 4 bases outside the gene matches. Germline-derived CDR1 and CDR2 are MGHRA and YSYEKL. The CDR3 contains 14 residues. The CDR3 here is CASSQGQGGTEAFF. The CDR3 DNA reads TGCGCCAGCAGCCAGGGACAGGGAGGGACTGAAGCTTTCTTT.

This chain joins TRBV2 and TRBJ2-1, with D possibly TRBD1 on 5 matching bases. This CDR3 is built from 18 residues. The germline CDR1 and CDR2 sequences are SNHLY and FYNNEI. V shed 6 bases and J shed 1 base, with 22 bases lying between them. The CDR3 here is CASRTAIPKSPSYNEQFF. CDR3 sequence (DNA): TGTGCCAGCAGGACAGCTATACCTAAATCACCTTCCTACAATGAGCAGTTCTTC.

J is TRBJ1-3 and V is TRBV19; 7 nucleotides line up with TRBD1. This CDR3 has 14 amino acids. CDR1 is LNHDA, CDR2 SQIVND, per germline (reference sequence). V shed 7 bases and J 0 bases; nucleotides not matched to a gene: 3. CDR3 nucleotide sequence: TGTGCCAGTACCGGGACAGCCTCTGGAAACACCATATATTTT. Translating gives CASTGTASGNTIYF.

This clonotype appeared a few times. The gene calls are TRBV5-6 and TRBJ2-3; TRBD2 aligns across 10 bases. This CDR3 is 17 amino acids long. The V gene end was trimmed by 1 base and the J gene end by 4 bases; junction bases not matched to a gene: 9. Germline CDR1 and CDR2: SGHDT and YYEEEE. This chain's CDR3 is CASSLIAASGSSDTQYF. The CDR3 coding sequence is TGTGCCAGCAGCTTGATCGCGGCTAGCGGGAGCTCAGATACGCAGTATTTT.

There are a few counts of this clonotype. The rearrangement joins TRBV7-9 to TRBJ1-1; D is undetermined. The germline V gene has CDR1 SEHNR and CDR2 FQNEAQ (reference sequence). Trimming left V 1 base short and J 2 bases short, with 11 bases between. The CDR3 contains 15 residues. The chain's CDR3 is CASSLEGTVNTEAFF. The CDR3 bases are TGTGCCAGCAGCTTAGAGGGTACGGTAAACACTGAAGCTTTCTTT. Supplemented by reference TRBV7-9 and TRBJ1-1, the full variable domain reads DTGVSQNPRHKITKRGQNVTFRCDPISEHNRLYWYRQTLGQGPEFLTYFQNEAQLEKSRLLSDRFSAERPKGSFSTLEIQRTEQGDSAMYLCASSLEGTVNTEAFFGQGTRLTVV.

V usage is TRBV13 and J usage is TRBJ2-1, with 10 bases lining up with TRBD1. This CDR3 is 18 amino acids long. V lost 5 bases and J lost 3; bases outside the gene matches: 13. Germline CDR1 and CDR2: PRHDT and FYEKMQ (reference sequence). The CDR3 region is CASSPERLWTGGYNEQFF. CDR3 DNA sequence: TGTGCCAGCAGCCCAGAGAGGTTGTGGACAGGGGGCTACAATGAGCAGTTCTTC.

This sequence joins TRBV15 and TRBJ2-2, with no clear D. The CDR3 loop spans 13 amino acids. Germline loops: CDR1 LNHNV, CDR2 YYDKDF (reference sequence). V was cut by 0 bases and J by 6 bases, with 5 bases left in between. This chain's CDR3 is CATSRDLAGELFF. The CDR3 bases are TGTGCCACCAGCAGAGATTTAGCCGGGGAGCTGTTTTTT.

The gene calls are TRBV7-7 and TRBJ1-4; D gene uncertain. Germline V CDR1 and CDR2: SSHAT, FNYEAQ (reference sequence). V gave up 1 base and J gave up 8 bases, with 8 bases separating them. The CDR3 covers 13 residues. In DNA, the CDR3 is TGTGCCAGCAGCTTAGTCCCGGGGGAAAAACTGTTTTTT. It encodes CASSLVPGEKLFF.

The chain is built from TRBV7-9 and TRBJ2-3; TRBD2 matches at 8 bases. CDR3 length: 17 amino acids. Trimming took 4 bases from V and 2 from J; bases not matched to a gene: 11. CDR1 SEHNR and CDR2 FQNEAQ come from the germline V gene (reference sequence). The CDR3 nucleotides read TGTGCCAGCAGCTCCTCACATAGCGGGGACCTCACAGATACGCAGTATTTT. This gives the protein CASSSSHSGDLTDTQYF.

The chain links TRBV12-3 or TRBV12-4 to TRBJ1-6; 8 bases match TRBD1. Trimming removed 6 bases from V and 4 bases from J; junction bases left unmatched: 5. The CDR3 loop spans 15 amino acids. Here the CDR3 DNA reads TGTGCCAGCAGGCCAAACAGGGGGTATAATTCACCCCTCCACTTT. It encodes CASRPNRGYNSPLHF.

This sequence joins TRBV4-1 and TRBJ2-5; D perhaps matches TRBD1 (6 bases). The V and J ends lost 2 bases and 5 bases respectively, with 15 bases between them. The germline CDR1 and CDR2 sequences are MGHRA and YSYEKL. The CDR3 spans 15 residues. The DNA of the CDR3 is TGCGCCAGCAGCCAACTGACAGGAATCGGTGAGACCCAGTACTTC. Its protein is CASSQLTGIGETQYF.

The sample holds a few counts of this clonotype. This rearrangement joins TRBV7-2 to TRBJ2-2; either TRBD1 or TRBD2 may supply D (5 bases each). Deletions cut 4 bases from V and 0 bases from J, with 9 bases between. The germline gives CDR1 SGHTA, CDR2 FQGNSA. CDR3 length: 15 amino acids. CDR3 residues: CASSYGTTNTGELFF. DNA of the CDR3: TGTGCCAGCAGCTACGGGACCACGAACACCGGGGAGCTGTTTTTT.

This clonotype was counted a few times. The rearrangement joins TRBV3-1 to TRBJ2-7, with D perhaps given as TRBD1 or TRBD2 (6 bases each). Germline lookup yields CDR1 LGHDT and CDR2 YNNKEL (reference sequence). This CDR3 is 15 amino acids long. The germline V and J ends were trimmed by 3 bases and 3 bases, with 15 bases remaining between them. CDR3 nucleotides: TGTGCCAGCAGCCAGGTACGGGGGCCATTCTACGAGCAGTACTTC. It yields the protein CASSQVRGPFYEQYF.

The chain recombines TRBV5-4 with TRBJ2-7, with 7 bases identical to TRBD2. CDR3 size: 17 residues. Losses at the gene ends were 4 bases for V and 2 bases for J; bases not matched to a gene: 15. Germline assignment: CDR1 SGHNT and CDR2 YYREEE (reference sequence). The CDR3 DNA follows: TGTGCCAGCAGCAAATCCCTGACTAGCAGAGAGACCTACGAGCAGTACTTC. It codes for CASSKSLTSRETYEQYF.

The rearrangement uses TRBV4-1 and TRBJ1-5, with no clear D. The V and J ends lost 5 bases and 4 bases respectively, with 12 bases between them. CDR3 size: 14 residues. The germline V gene encodes CDR1 MGHRA and CDR2 YSYEKL. The CDR3 DNA follows: TGCGCCAGCAGCGAGAGGGAAGGGAATCAGCCCCAGCATTTT. Amino acids: CASSEREGNQPQHF.

The count of this clonotype is one. An end of the junction differs from the germline gene, which may be a read error. The chain recombines TRBV3-1 with TRBJ2-5; TRBD2 aligns across 14 bases. The CDR3 runs 19 residues. Looked up from germline, CDR1 is LGHDT and CDR2 is YNNKEL (reference sequence). The CDR3 loop is CTSSLSLGLAGANQETQYF. Written as DNA, the CDR3 is TGTACCAGCAGTCTATCCCTGGGACTAGCGGGAGCGAACCAAGAGACCCAGTACTTC.

The chain carries TRBV7-3 and TRBJ1-1, with D possibly being TRBD1 (6 bases). The CDR3 has 17 amino acids. V lost 5 bases to trimming and J lost 0 bases, with 19 bases between them. Germline assignment: CDR1 SGHTA and CDR2 FQGTGA. CDR3 region: CASSPRGPGAMNTEAFF. The CDR3 DNA follows: TGTGCCAGCAGCCCCCGGGGACCGGGGGCTATGAACACTGAAGCTTTCTTT.

This clonotype was picked up a small number of times. The gene calls are TRBV12-3 or TRBV12-4 and TRBJ1-5, with D perhaps matching TRBD1 (5 bases). Trimming shortened V by 10 bases and J by 5 bases, and 15 bases separated the two germline ends. CDR3 length: 13 residues. CDR3 sequence reads: CATSQGGDQPQHF. CDR3 DNA: TGTGCCACCTCCCAGGGCGGAGATCAGCCCCAGCATTTT.

This clonotype occurred a few times. This sequence joins TRBV4-1 and TRBJ1-1; 7 nucleotides agree with TRBD1. Germline V CDR1 and CDR2: MGHRA, YSYEKL. Germline trimming cut 4 bases from V and 4 bases from J; bases unmatched to any gene: 9. The CDR3 has 15 amino acids. The CDR3 DNA is TGCGCCAGCAGCCCGACTCGACAGGGTAGCACTGAAGCTTTCTTT. Amino acid sequence: CASSPTRQGSTEAFF.